This TCR beta chain was captured in a study of cytomegalovirus exposure and HLA in healthy donors. About this clone itself: Antigen unknown.

CDR1 and CDR2 (germline): SGHTA, FQGNSA. The CDR3 loop spans 16 amino acids. V was clipped by 2 bases and J by 0 bases, with 12 bases between them. Study-wide points: As was reported, the HLA-A and HLA-B alleles of most subjects were accurately predicted from TCR beta sequences.

The PCR employed 60 Vbeta primers together with 13 Jbeta primers. Here immunoSEQ multiplex PCR was the method, and the copy in TCRdb shows in-frame clones only, minus some. The data hold about 68,000 clones, with more than 80% observed a single time. This TCR was sampled from a human donor in good health. The J gene is TRBJ2-3, the V gene TRBV7-2, with a weak D call TRBD2 (5 bases). The sample taken for sequencing was PBMCs. CDR3 region: CASSLNPGVSTDTQYF. The CDR3 DNA reads as TGTGCCAGCAGCTTAAATCCCGGGGTTAGCACAGATACGCAGTATTTT.